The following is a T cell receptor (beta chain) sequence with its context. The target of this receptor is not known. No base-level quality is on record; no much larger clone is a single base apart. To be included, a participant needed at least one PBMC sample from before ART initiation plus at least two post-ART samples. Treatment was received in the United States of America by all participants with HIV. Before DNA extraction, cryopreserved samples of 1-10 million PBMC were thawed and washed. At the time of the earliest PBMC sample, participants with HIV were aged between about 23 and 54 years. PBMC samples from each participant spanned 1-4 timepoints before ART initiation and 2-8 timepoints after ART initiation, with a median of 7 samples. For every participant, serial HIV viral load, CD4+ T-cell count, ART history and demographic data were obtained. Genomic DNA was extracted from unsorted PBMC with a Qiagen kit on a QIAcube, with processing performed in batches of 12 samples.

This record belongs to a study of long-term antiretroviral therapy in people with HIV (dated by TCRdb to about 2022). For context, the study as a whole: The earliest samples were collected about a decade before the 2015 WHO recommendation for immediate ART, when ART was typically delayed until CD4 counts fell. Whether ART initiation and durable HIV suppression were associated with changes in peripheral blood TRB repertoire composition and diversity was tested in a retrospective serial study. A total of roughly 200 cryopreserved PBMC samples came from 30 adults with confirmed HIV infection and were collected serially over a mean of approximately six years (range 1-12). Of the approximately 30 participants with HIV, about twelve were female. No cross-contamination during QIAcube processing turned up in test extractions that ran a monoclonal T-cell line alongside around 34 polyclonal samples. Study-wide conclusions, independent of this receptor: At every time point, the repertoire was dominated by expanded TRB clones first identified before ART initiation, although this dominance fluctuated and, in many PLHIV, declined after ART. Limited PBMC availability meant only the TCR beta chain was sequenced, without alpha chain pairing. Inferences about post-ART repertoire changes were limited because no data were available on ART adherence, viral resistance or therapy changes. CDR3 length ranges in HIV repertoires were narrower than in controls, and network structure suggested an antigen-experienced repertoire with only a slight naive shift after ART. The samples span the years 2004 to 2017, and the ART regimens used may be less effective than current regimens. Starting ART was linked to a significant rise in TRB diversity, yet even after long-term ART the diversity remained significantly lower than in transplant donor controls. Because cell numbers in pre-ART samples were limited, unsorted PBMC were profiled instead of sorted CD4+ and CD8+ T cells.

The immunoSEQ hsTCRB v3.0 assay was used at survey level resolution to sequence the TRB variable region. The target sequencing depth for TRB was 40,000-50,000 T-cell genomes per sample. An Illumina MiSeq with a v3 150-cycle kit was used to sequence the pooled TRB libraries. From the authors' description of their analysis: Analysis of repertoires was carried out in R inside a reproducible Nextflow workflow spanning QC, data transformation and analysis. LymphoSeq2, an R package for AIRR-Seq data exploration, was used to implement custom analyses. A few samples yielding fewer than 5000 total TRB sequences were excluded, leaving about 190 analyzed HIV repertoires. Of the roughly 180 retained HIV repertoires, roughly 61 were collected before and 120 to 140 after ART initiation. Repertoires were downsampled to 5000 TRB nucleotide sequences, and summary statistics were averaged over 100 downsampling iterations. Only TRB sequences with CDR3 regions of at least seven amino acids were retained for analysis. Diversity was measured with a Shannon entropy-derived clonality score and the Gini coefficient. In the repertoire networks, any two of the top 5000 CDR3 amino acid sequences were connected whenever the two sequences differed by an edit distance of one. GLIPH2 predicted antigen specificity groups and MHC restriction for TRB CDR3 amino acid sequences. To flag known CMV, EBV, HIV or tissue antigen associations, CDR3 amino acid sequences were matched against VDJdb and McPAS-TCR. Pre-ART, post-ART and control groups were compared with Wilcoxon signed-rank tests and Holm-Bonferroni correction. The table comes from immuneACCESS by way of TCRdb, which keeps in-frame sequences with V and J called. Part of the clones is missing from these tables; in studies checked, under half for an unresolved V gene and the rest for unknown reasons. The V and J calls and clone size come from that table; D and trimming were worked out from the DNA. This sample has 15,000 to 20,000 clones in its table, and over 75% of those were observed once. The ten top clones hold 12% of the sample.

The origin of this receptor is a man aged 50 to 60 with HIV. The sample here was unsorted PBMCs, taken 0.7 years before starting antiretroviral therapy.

CDR3 sequence: CASSTNNEQFF. Here is the DNA: TGTGCCAGTAGTACCAACAATGAGCAGTTCTTC. The chain uses TRBV19 and TRBJ2-1; no D segment can be confidently identified. CDR1 and CDR2, looked up from the germline V gene (reference sequence), are LNHDA and SQIVND. Between the V and J ends, shortened by 4 bases and 5 bases respectively, the junction contains 3 bases. The CDR3 covers 11 residues, taking in both the cysteine and the phenylalanine. Only CDR3 DNA remains: 33 bases, in frame from the first base.